One sample yielded the 10 T cell receptor beta chains listed below, sequenced in a study of blood T cell repertoires in COVID-19. Here immunoSEQ multiplex PCR was the method, and the copy in TCRdb shows in-frame clones only, minus some. The table includes about 83,000 clones, roughly 87% detected once. The sequenced material came from peripheral blood. These receptor sequences come from a woman in her 50s with active or convalescent COVID-19.

The chain carries TRBV7-8 and TRBJ1-5, with 10 nucleotides matching TRBD1. J lost 1 base, V lost 5 bases, and 14 bases had no gene match. The germline V gene encodes CDR1 SGHVS and CDR2 FQNEAQ. This CDR3 is 19 amino acids long. CDR3 in amino acids: CASSRMPDPGQGSNQPQHF. The CDR3, as DNA: TGTGCCAGCAGCCGGATGCCTGATCCGGGACAGGGGAGCAATCAGCCCCAGCATTTT.

The rearrangement uses TRBV6-2 or TRBV6-3 and TRBJ1-2; no clear D gene. Looked up from germline, CDR1 is MNHEY and CDR2 is SVGEGT. V was cut by 2 bases and J by 0 bases, with 7 bases left in between. The CDR3 has 14 residues. CDR3 coding DNA: TGTGCCAGCAGTTACCCCGCAGCTAACTATGGCTACACCTTC. As protein: CASSYPAANYGYTF.

V gene TRBV27 combines with J gene TRBJ1-6; D not certain. Trimming removed 6 bases from V and 7 bases from J, with 7 bases in between. The CDR3 extends over 12 amino acids. Germline V gene lookup returns CDR1 MNHEY and CDR2 SMNVEV (reference sequence). The CDR3 region is CASRKTNSPLHF. DNA for the CDR3: TGTGCCAGCAGAAAGACAAATTCACCCCTCCACTTT.

The CDR3 coding sequence is TGTGCCAGCAGCTGGGACAGGGGGGCCTATGGCTACACCTTC. Residues: CASSWDRGAYGYTF. The chain carries TRBV11-2 and TRBJ1-2; 11 bases fit TRBD1. V shed 4 bases, J shed 4 bases, and the junction held 2 bases outside the gene matches. The CDR3 length is 14 residues. Germline V gives CDR1 SGHAT, CDR2 FQNNGV.

The genes are TRBV5-4 and TRBJ2-1; D unresolved. This CDR3 comprises 14 residues. Trimming removed 4 bases at V and 4 bases at J, with 12 bases between. Germline-derived CDR1 and CDR2 are SGHNT and YYREEE (reference sequence). In DNA form, the CDR3 reads TGTGCCAGCAGCCCCTCTACGGGTTACAATGAGCAGTTCTTC. This encodes CASSPSTGYNEQFF.

The chain's CDR3 is CASSQWKGTGGHTTNQPQHF. CDR3 nucleotide sequence: TGCGCCAGCAGTCAATGGAAGGGGACAGGGGGCCATACAACAAATCAGCCCCAGCATTTT. The chain employs TRBV23-1 and TRBJ1-5; 12 bases map to TRBD1. TRBV23-1 is recorded as an ORF, its role being uncertain. The junction had 14 bases not matched to a gene; V was cut back by 1 base and J by 4 bases. The CDR3 extends over 20 amino acids.

The J gene is TRBJ2-7, the V gene TRBV6-5; D might be TRBD1 (6 bases). Germline assignment: CDR1 MNHEY and CDR2 SVGAGI. V shed 0 bases and J shed 2 bases, with 8 bases lying between them. The CDR3 covers 14 residues. CDR3: CASSYSDSAYEQYF. The CDR3 DNA is TGTGCCAGCAGTTACTCGGACAGCGCCTACGAGCAGTACTTC.

The V and J genes are TRBV12-3 or TRBV12-4 and TRBJ1-2; D call uncertain. The CDR3 extends over 12 amino acids. V was shortened by 0 bases and J by 7 bases, with 6 bases between the two germline ends. DNA for the CDR3: TGTGCCAGCAGTTTAGCACTTGGTGGCTACACCTTC. Translating gives CASSLALGGYTF.

J is TRBJ2-7 and V is TRBV6-1, with 7 positions matching TRBD2. The ends lost 0 bases at V and 2 bases at J; junction bases unmatched: 13. The germline V gene has CDR1 MNHNS and CDR2 SASEGT. The CDR3 is 18 residues long. The DNA of the CDR3 is TGTGCCAGCAGTGAAGCGGGGAGGGGTCCCACAGGAGCCTACGAGCAGTACTTC. Its translation: CASSEAGRGPTGAYEQYF.

The chain joins TRBV14 to TRBJ1-4; perhaps TRBD1 as D (6 bases). Deletions cut 4 bases from V and 5 bases from J, with 8 bases between. Germline assignment: CDR1 SGHDN and CDR2 FVKESK. CDR3 length: 13 residues. This CDR3 is CASSRGLNEKLFF. CDR3 DNA sequence: TGTGCCAGCAGCCGGGGGCTGAATGAAAAACTGTTTTTT.